The 21 T cell receptor beta chains below all came from one sample that was sequenced in a study of shared clonotypes between healthy human individuals. Assay used: immunoSEQ multiplex PCR; TCRdb lists only in-frame clones, some missing. The table shows more than 2 million clones, with roughly 94% occurring only once. Material: naive CD4+ T cells sorted from blood. Subset reported: CD45RA+ positively selected. All receptors derive from a man in his late teens or twenties in good health.

This clone has a single count. The chain recombines TRBV10-2 with TRBJ2-7, with TRBD1 identical over 9 bases. CDR3 length: 13 residues. CDR1 and CDR2 from the germline V gene are WSHSY and SAAADI. The V segment lost 8 bases and the J segment 5 bases; nucleotides outside the gene matches: 7. The CDR3 DNA reads as TGCGCCAGCTGGGGACAGGGAAGCGACGAGCAGTACTTC. Translating it yields CASWGQGSDEQYF.

J is TRBJ2-7 and V is TRBV2; TRBD2 aligns across 11 bases. V was clipped by 6 bases and J by 3 bases; unmatched bases: 4. CDR3 length equals 14 residues. Germline CDR1 reads SNHLY; CDR2 reads FYNNEI. The CDR3 DNA follows: TGTGCCAGCAGGGCAACTAGCGGGAGCTACGAGCAGTACTTC. The encoded protein is CASRATSGSYEQYF.

As concerns this clone: Compared with germline, one end of the junction differs, possibly owing to a read error. The chain combines TRBV2 with TRBJ1-1, with D unclear. Per the germline V gene, CDR1 is SNHLY and CDR2 is FYNNEI. The CDR3 is 14 residues long. The CDR3 is CASTEESLGTEAFF. The CDR3 DNA reads as TGTGCCAGCACTGAAGAGAGTCTTGGCACTGAAGCTTTCTTT.

V and J are TRBV6-5 and TRBJ2-7; maybe TRBD2 (5 bases). The CDR3 has 15 residues. Germline V lookup: CDR1 MNHEY, CDR2 SVGAGI. V lost 6 bases, J lost 0 bases, and 15 bases lay in between. In DNA, the CDR3 is TGTGCCAGCAGCCTTAGGAGGCCTCCCTCCTACGAGCAGTACTTC. Amino acid sequence: CASSLRRPPSYEQYF.

The chain combines TRBV7-8 with TRBJ2-7, with TRBD1 matching over 8 bases. The germline gives CDR1 SGHVS, CDR2 FQNEAQ. The CDR3 loop spans 14 amino acids. V shed 5 bases, J shed 2 bases, and the junction held 5 bases outside the gene matches. This chain's CDR3 is CASSLGTGTYEQYF. The CDR3 bases are TGTGCCAGCAGCCTAGGGACAGGAACCTACGAGCAGTACTTC.

The chain has TRBV18 and TRBJ1-5; D uncertain. In germline, CDR1 is KGHSH, CDR2 LQKENI. V gave up 3 bases and J gave up 9 bases, with 15 bases separating them. The CDR3 contains 14 residues. This chain's CDR3 is CASSPPGVSLPQHF. In DNA, the CDR3 is TGTGCCAGCTCACCGCCGGGCGTCAGTCTGCCCCAGCATTTT.

The genes are TRBV2 and TRBJ2-5; D is perhaps TRBD2 (7 bases). The V gene lost 10 bases and the J gene lost 5 bases, with 23 bases spanning the gap. The CDR3 has 15 residues. Germline CDR1 is SNHLY and CDR2 is FYNNEI. The CDR3 DNA reads TGTGCCACTAGAGAGAACGGGGGGCCGGTGGAGACCCAGTACTTC. Its translation: CATRENGGPVETQYF.

Details on this clone: This may be a read error, as it is one base from a much larger clone. The rearrangement joins TRBV11-2 to TRBJ1-1, with 10 nucleotides matching TRBD1. Trimming cost V 4 bases and J 3 bases; bases outside gene matches: 2. The CDR3 sequence is 14 residues long. Per germline, CDR1 SGHAT and CDR2 FQNNGV. The CDR3 region is CASSSGTGDTEAFF. In DNA form, the CDR3 reads TGTGCCAGCAGCTCGGGGACAGGGGACACTGAAGCTTTCTTT.

This clone was seen a single time. The genes are TRBV6-1 and TRBJ2-5; D gene uncertain. V was shortened by 6 bases and J by 0 bases, with 8 bases between the two germline ends. This CDR3 contains 13 residues. Germline CDR1 and CDR2: MNHNS and SASEGT. The CDR3 spells CASSHNYQETQYF. As DNA, the CDR3 is TGTGCCAGCAGCCACAACTACCAAGAGACCCAGTACTTC.

This clone was seen once. This chain uses TRBV18 with TRBJ1-1; no reliable D call. CDR1 and CDR2 (germline): KGHSH, LQKENI. Trimming stripped 7 bases from V and 3 bases from J, with 15 bases between. CDR3 length equals 14 residues. CDR3 loop: CASFQWVGDTEAFF. Written as DNA, the CDR3 is TGTGCCAGCTTCCAGTGGGTCGGGGACACTGAAGCTTTCTTT.

This rearrangement joins TRBV7-9 to TRBJ1-1, with D perhaps matching TRBD1 (5 bases). Looked up from germline, CDR1 is SEHNR and CDR2 is FQNEAQ (reference sequence). CDR3 size: 14 residues. Trimming took 3 bases from V and 6 from J, leaving 14 bases between them. The CDR3 sequence is CASSLTGGAPEAFF. The CDR3 DNA reads TGTGCCAGCAGCTTGACGGGGGGAGCTCCTGAAGCTTTCTTT.

The chain recombines TRBV29-1 with TRBJ2-1; D gene unclear. CDR1 and CDR2 (germline): SQVTM, ANQGSEA. This CDR3 spans 10 amino acids. V dropped 6 bases and J dropped 6 bases, with 6 bases sitting between them. CDR3 region: CSVVTNEQFF. In DNA, the CDR3 is TGCAGCGTGGTTACCAATGAGCAGTTCTTC.

This clone has a single count. This chain links TRBV30 with TRBJ2-7; 10 nucleotides align to TRBD1. The CDR3 spans 15 residues. J gave up 4 bases and V 0 bases, and 6 bases lay outside the gene matches. The germline V gene encodes CDR1 GTSNPN and CDR2 SVGIG (reference sequence). The chain's CDR3 is CAWSVKGQGRYEQYF. The CDR3, as DNA: TGTGCCTGGAGTGTAAAGGGACAGGGGCGATACGAGCAGTACTTC.

The genes are TRBV28 and TRBJ1-2, with 10 bases fitting TRBD1. The J segment lost 7 bases and the V segment lost 5 bases, leaving 10 bases of the junction unmatched. Germline V gene data show CDR1 as MDHEN and CDR2 as SYDVKM. The CDR3 is 15 residues long. The chain's CDR3 is CASSTTLGTGAGYTF. DNA of the CDR3: TGTGCCAGCAGTACCACCCTCGGGACAGGGGCTGGCTACACCTTC.

DNA of the CDR3: TGTGCCAGCAGTTCGGACAGGGGCAATTCACCCCTCCACTTT. Translating it yields CASSSDRGNSPLHF. The chain uses TRBV13 and TRBJ1-6, with 9 bases identical to TRBD1. Germline V CDR1 and CDR2: PRHDT, FYEKMQ (reference sequence). Losses at the gene ends were 6 bases for V and 7 bases for J; bases not matched to a gene: 4. This CDR3 contains 14 residues.

The V gene is TRBV6-6, the J gene TRBJ2-7; either TRBD1 or TRBD2 may supply D (5 bases each). The CDR3 sequence is 13 residues long. Germline V gene data show CDR1 as MNHNY and CDR2 as SVGAGI (reference sequence). V gave up 0 bases and J gave up 6 bases, with 9 bases separating them. The CDR3: CASSYSGTGEQYF. The DNA for the CDR3 is TGTGCCAGCAGTTACTCAGGGACCGGCGAGCAGTACTTC.

J is TRBJ2-7 and V is TRBV18, with D perhaps given as TRBD1 or TRBD2 (5 bases each). Germline values: CDR1 KGHSH, CDR2 LQKENI. There are 16 residues in the CDR3. The V end was cut by 2 bases, the J end by 2 bases, with 16 bases between. CDR3: CASSPKMGVPTYEQYF. The CDR3 coding sequence is TGTGCCAGCTCACCAAAGATGGGGGTCCCCACCTACGAGCAGTACTTC. Looking up the rest from reference TRBV18 and TRBJ2-7 gives the full variable domain: NAGVMQNPRHLVRRRGQEARLRCSPMKGHSHVYWYRQLPEEGLKFMVYLQKENIIDESGMPKERFSAEFPKEGPSILRIQQVVRGDSAAYFCASSPKMGVPTYEQYFGPGTRLTVT.

The rearrangement links TRBV18 to TRBJ2-6; 8 bases agree with TRBD1. The J segment lost 4 bases and the V segment lost 1 base, leaving 6 bases of the junction unmatched. Germline lookup yields CDR1 KGHSH and CDR2 LQKENI. The CDR3 length is 17 residues. The CDR3: CASSPQVRGPGANVLTF. CDR3 nucleotides: TGTGCCAGCTCACCACAGGTCAGGGGGCCCGGGGCCAACGTCCTGACTTTC.

The chain employs TRBV5-1 and TRBJ2-1; TRBD1 aligns across 11 bases. Germline loops: CDR1 SGHRS, CDR2 YFSETQ. With V trimmed by 3 bases and J by 8 bases, 7 bases remained unmatched. The CDR3 has 15 amino acids. For the CDR3, the DNA is TGCGCCAGCAGCTCAGGGAGGACAGGGGGCGATGAGCAGTTCTTC. It yields the protein CASSSGRTGGDEQFF.

About this clone: Other nucleotide sequences from this sample produce the same CDR3. V usage is TRBV7-2 and J usage is TRBJ2-2; the D is unclear. CDR3 length: 13 residues. From germline, CDR1 is SGHTA and CDR2 FQGNSA. The V gene lost 5 bases and the J gene lost 3 bases, with 7 bases spanning the gap. In DNA, the CDR3 is TGTGCCAGCAGCCCCCTATACACCGGGGAGCTGTTTTTT. This sequence encodes CASSPLYTGELFF.

Regarding this clone: The same CDR3 arises from other DNA sequences in this sample as well. This chain joins TRBV7-2 and TRBJ2-7; 7 bases map to TRBD2. V lost 3 bases to trimming and J lost 3 bases; unmatched junction nucleotides: 5. The CDR3 contains 14 residues. Looked up from germline, CDR1 is SGHTA and CDR2 is FQGNSA. CDR3 sequence reads: CASSFGGSSYEQYF. Here the CDR3 DNA reads TGTGCCAGCAGCTTCGGCGGGAGTAGCTACGAGCAGTACTTC.